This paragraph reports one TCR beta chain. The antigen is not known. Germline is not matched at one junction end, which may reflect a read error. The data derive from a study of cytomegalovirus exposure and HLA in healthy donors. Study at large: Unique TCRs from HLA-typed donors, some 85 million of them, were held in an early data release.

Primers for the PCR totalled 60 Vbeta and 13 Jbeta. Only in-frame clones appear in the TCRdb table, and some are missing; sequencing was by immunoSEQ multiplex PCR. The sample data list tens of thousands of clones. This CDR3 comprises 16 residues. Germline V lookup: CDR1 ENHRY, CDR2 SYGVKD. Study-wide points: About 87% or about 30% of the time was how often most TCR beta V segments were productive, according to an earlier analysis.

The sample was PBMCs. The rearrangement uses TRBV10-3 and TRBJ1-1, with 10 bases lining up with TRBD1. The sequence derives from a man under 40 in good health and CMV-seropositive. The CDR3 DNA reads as TGTGCCAGCAGTCCTTTCCGACAGGGGGCGCGGACTGAAGCTTTCTTT. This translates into CASSPFRQGARTEAFF.